This T cell receptor (beta chain) was obtained from a study of T cells in localized non-small cell lung cancer. Generated by immunoSEQ multiplex PCR, the TCRdb table keeps only in-frame clones and is missing some. This sample yields 60,000 to 75,000 clones, of which roughly four fifths are seen a single time; less than 15% belongs to the top ten. The germline gives CDR1 MNHNS, CDR2 SASEGT. The CDR3 runs 13 residues. Between the trimmed V and J ends, which lost 5 bases and 4 bases, there was a span of 9 bases. J is TRBJ1-5 and V is TRBV6-1; unclear D gene. The sequencing here drew on peripheral blood, taken before any cancer treatment. The clonotype comes from a female donor of 60 years or more with stage I lung adenocarcinoma. For the CDR3, the DNA is TGTGCCAGCAGTTCGGTCGCAAATCAGCCCCAGCATTTT. Translated, it gives CASSSVANQPQHF.